The text below deals with one TCR beta chain. Trimming pared 4 bases from V and 3 bases from J, leaving 22 bases between. This CDR3 region has 16 residues. Germline CDR1 and CDR2: SQVTM and ANQGSEA. Assay: immunoSEQ multiplex PCR; the TCRdb copy retains only in-frame clones and omits some. The table lists about 380,000 clones, just under 95% of them singletons. The data derive from a study of shared T cell receptors in the human thymus. This sequence was found in a human donor. The rearrangement uses TRBV29-1 and TRBJ2-7; D is ambiguous. The material sequenced was thymocytes. The CDR3 spells CSVVSRLSHSLYEQYF. The CDR3 coding sequence is TGCAGCGTTGTTTCCAGGCTCTCCCATTCCCTCTACGAGCAGTACTTC.